This passage covers 6 T cell receptor beta chains from one sample sequenced in a study of blood T cell repertoires in COVID-19. Repertoires were generated with immunoSEQ multiplex PCR, while TCRdb's copy carries only in-frame clones and drops some. The data show 95,000 to 150,000 clones, with approximately 80% seen just once and around 4% held by the top ten. Material: peripheral blood. These receptors came from a woman between 50 and 59 years old with acute or convalescent COVID-19.

The chain's CDR3 is CASTGLVGYNEQFF. CDR3 DNA: TGTGCCAGCACGGGACTAGTAGGGTACAATGAGCAGTTCTTC. The J gene is TRBJ2-1, the V gene TRBV2, with 8 nucleotides matching TRBD2. The CDR3 is 14 residues long. CDR1 and CDR2 (germline): SNHLY, FYNNEI. V dropped 7 bases and J dropped 4; count of bases not matched to a gene: 6.

This chain links TRBV12-3 or TRBV12-4 with TRBJ2-3; a weak D match, TRBD2 (5 bases). CDR3 length: 13 amino acids. V was cut by 7 bases and J by 2 bases, with 10 bases left in between. As DNA, the CDR3 is TGTGCCAGCAACCAGCGGCCCACAGATACGCAGTATTTT. Its protein is CASNQRPTDTQYF.

By sample fraction, this clone is large (0.1 to 1%). V is TRBV2 and J is TRBJ2-1; 7 bases line up with TRBD2. Germline CDR1 reads SNHLY; CDR2 reads FYNNEI. V was clipped by 8 bases and J by 7 bases; unmatched bases: 14. The CDR3 is 15 residues long. CDR3 nucleotides: TGTGCCAGCGGGAGCGGGACCTCCTCCTGGAATGAGCAGTTCTTC. This codes for CASGSGTSSWNEQFF. Filled out from reference TRBV2 and TRBJ2-1, the complete variable domain reads EPEVTQTPSHQVTQMGQEVILRCVPISNHLYFYWYRQILGQKVEFLVSFYNNEISEKSEIFDDQFSVERPDGSNFTLKIRSTKLEDSAMYFCASGSGTSSWNEQFFGPGTRLTVL.

This chain uses TRBV19 with TRBJ1-5; maybe TRBD1 (6 bases). Trimming stripped 1 base from V and 3 bases from J, with 10 bases between. CDR3 size: 15 residues. Germline values: CDR1 LNHDA, CDR2 SQIVND (reference sequence). In nucleotides, the CDR3 is TGTGCCAGTAGTATAGTCCCAGGGGTCAATCAGCCCCAGCATTTT. Translating gives CASSIVPGVNQPQHF.

The sample holds one count of this clone. The chain uses TRBV5-1 and TRBJ2-2, with 10 bases fitting TRBD2. In germline, CDR1 is SGHRS, CDR2 YFSETQ. V trimming: 1 base; J trimming: 3 bases; junction bases outside the gene matches: 6. CDR3 length: 17 amino acids. CDR3 region: CASSLSSGSDDTGELFF. Here the CDR3 DNA reads TGCGCCAGCAGCTTGTCTAGCGGGAGTGACGACACCGGGGAGCTGTTTTTT.

The CDR3 DNA reads TGTGCCACCAGCAGCCGGAGACTCACTGAAGCTTTCTTT. Amino acids: CATSSRRLTEAFF. The chain combines TRBV15 with TRBJ1-1; no definite D call. Germline CDR1 reads LNHNV; CDR2 reads YYDKDF (reference sequence). This CDR3 comprises 13 residues. The germline V and J ends were trimmed by 3 bases and 4 bases, with 9 bases remaining between them.